The text below deals with one T cell receptor beta chain. Its antigen remains unknown. All patients were mismatch repair deficient, assessed by either PCR or immunohistochemistry. This sample was taken from a study of PD-1 blockade in mismatch repair-deficient tumors. Overall study context: Patients had eleven to twelve mismatch repair-deficient cancer types and were previously treated and progressing. Overall study results and limits: After pembrolizumab, tumor-resident clones rose rapidly, then generally contracted before radiologic responses.

The method was immunoSEQ multiplex PCR; TCRdb's version includes in-frame clones alone and lacks a portion of them. The table records 40,000 to 60,000 clones, 77% of them present only once. The length of the CDR3 is 15 residues. Germline V gene lookup returns CDR1 MNHEY and CDR2 SVGAGI. J gave up 4 bases and V 5 bases, and 5 bases lay outside the gene matches. The material sequenced was PBMCs, taken before pembrolizumab treatment. The chain has TRBV6-5 and TRBJ2-1, with 10 bases fitting TRBD2. This TCR was recovered from an adult with mismatch repair-deficient cancer. In DNA form, the CDR3 reads TGTGCCAGCAGTCAATCTAGCGGGAGTTACAATGAGCAGTTCTTC. It translates to CASSQSSGSYNEQFF.